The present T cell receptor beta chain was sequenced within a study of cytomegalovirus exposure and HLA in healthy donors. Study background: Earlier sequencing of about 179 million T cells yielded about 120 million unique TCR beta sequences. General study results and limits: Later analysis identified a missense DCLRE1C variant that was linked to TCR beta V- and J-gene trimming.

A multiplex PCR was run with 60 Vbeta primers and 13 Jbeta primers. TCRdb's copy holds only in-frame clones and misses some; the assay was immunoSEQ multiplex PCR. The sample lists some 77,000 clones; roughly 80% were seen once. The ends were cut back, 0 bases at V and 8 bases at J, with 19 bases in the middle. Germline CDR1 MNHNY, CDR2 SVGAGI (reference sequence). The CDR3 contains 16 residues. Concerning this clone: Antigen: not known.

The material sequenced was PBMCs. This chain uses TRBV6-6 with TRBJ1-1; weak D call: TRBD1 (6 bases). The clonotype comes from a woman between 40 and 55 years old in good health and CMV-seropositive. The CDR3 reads CASSYSRTARSKEAFF. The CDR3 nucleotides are TGTGCCAGCAGTTACTCGAGGACAGCGAGAAGTAAAGAAGCTTTCTTT.